The T cell receptor beta chain under discussion was sequenced for a study of cytotoxic CD8 clonotypes in ibrutinib-treated CLL. Libraries were prepared by immunoSEQ multiplex PCR; TCRdb keeps only in-frame clonotypes and omits some of them. The top ten clones hold roughly 3.5% of a sample with 130,000 or so clones, less than 90% of them seen once. V lost 5 bases, J lost 9 bases, and 9 bases stayed unmatched. The length of the CDR3 is 14 residues. Germline V lookup: CDR1 MNHEY, CDR2 SMNVEV (reference sequence). This specimen was PBMCs, taken after 24 months of ibrutinib treatment. The source of this sequence is a human donor with chronic lymphocytic leukemia. The chain is built from TRBV27 and TRBJ1-5; 8 nucleotides match TRBD1. The CDR3 region has the DNA TGTGCCAGCAGTACACGACAGGGGATGGGGCCCCAGCATTTT. Its protein product is CASSTRQGMGPQHF.